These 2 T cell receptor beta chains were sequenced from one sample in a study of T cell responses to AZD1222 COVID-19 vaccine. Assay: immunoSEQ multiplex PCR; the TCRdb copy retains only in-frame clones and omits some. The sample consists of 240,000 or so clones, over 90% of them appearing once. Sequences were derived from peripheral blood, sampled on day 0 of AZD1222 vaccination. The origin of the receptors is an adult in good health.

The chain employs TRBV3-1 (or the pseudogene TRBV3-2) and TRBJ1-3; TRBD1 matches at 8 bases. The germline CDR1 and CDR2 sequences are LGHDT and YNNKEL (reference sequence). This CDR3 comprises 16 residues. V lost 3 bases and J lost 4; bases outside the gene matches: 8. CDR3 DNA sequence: TGTGCCAGCAGCCAGGAGAGGACAGGGAGGGGAAACACCATATATTTT. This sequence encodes CASSQERTGRGNTIYF.

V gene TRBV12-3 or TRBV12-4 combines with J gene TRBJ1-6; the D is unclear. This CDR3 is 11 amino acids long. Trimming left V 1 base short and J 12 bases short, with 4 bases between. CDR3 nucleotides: TGTGCCAGCAGTTTAGGGGGACCCCTCCACTTT. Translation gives CASSLGGPLHF.